This section outlines one T cell receptor beta chain sequence together with its context. Its antigen is undetermined. These data belong to a study of post-analysis software for immune sequencing data. For the study at large: Disease trajectories encompassed relapsing-remitting, secondary progressive and progressive-relapsing multiple sclerosis. Whole-study findings and limits: When the samples were clustered directly with F measure, those that had been prepared in the same batch showed strong co-clustering. Relative to controls, patients had several TRBV segments at higher frequency, with TRBV5-6, TRBV5-1 and TRBV20-1 among these.

Prepared TCR beta cDNA libraries contained unique molecular identifiers. Approximately 500,000 cDNA molecules were obtained from about 0.98 to 11 million T cells. TCRdb recomputed calls from the PCR reads with MiXCR, one row per CDR3 protein. The sample holds hundreds of thousands of distinct CDR3 sequences, roughly 27% seen once. The CDR3 totals 16 residues. Between the trimmed V and J ends, which lost 0 bases and 6 bases, there was a span of 18 bases. Germline V gene lookup returns CDR1 SGHRS and CDR2 YFSETQ. The TCR sequence derives from a girl under 18 with multiple sclerosis. Sequencing input: blood. V usage is TRBV5-1 and J usage is TRBJ1-2, with D possibly TRBD1 on 5 matching bases. The CDR3 loop is CASSLVTGGSLDGYTF. The CDR3 DNA is TGCGCCAGCAGCTTGGTCACAGGTGGTTCGTTAGATGGCTACACCTTC.